Presented here are 5 T cell receptor beta chains from one specimen sequenced in a study of CD8 T cells in Susac syndrome. Reverse transcription used about 0.45 to 1 ug RNA and random hexamers. A single record per CDR3 protein comes from TCRdb applying MiXCR to the immunoSEQ multiplex PCR reads. The sample comprises 100,000 to 150,000 distinct CDR3 sequences, roughly 76% of which are singletons, and 0.45% to 0.65% rests with the top ten. Sequencing used CD8+ T cells from PBMCs. These receptors were obtained from a human donor with multiple sclerosis.

This clonotype was observed a single time. This rearrangement joins TRBV19 to TRBJ1-1; 10 positions match TRBD1. Germline CDR1 and CDR2: LNHDA and SQIVND (reference sequence). This CDR3 has 16 residues. J was trimmed by 5 bases and V by 4 bases; bases with no gene match: 10. The CDR3 coding sequence is TGTGCCAGTAGTACGGGACAGGGGCCGGGTATTACTGAAGCTTTCTTT. Amino acid sequence: CASSTGQGPGITEAFF.

The V and J genes are TRBV19 and TRBJ1-3; D is uncertain. Deletions cut 7 bases from V and 3 bases from J, with 4 bases between. The CDR3 has 11 amino acids. Germline CDR1 is LNHDA and CDR2 is SQIVND (reference sequence). CDR3 sequence (DNA): TGTGCCAGTAACGATGGAAACACCATATATTTT. The encoded protein is CASNDGNTIYF.

The V and J genes are TRBV5-5 and TRBJ2-7, with 9 positions matching TRBD1. CDR3 size: 14 residues. Germline V CDR1 and CDR2: SGHKS, YYEKEE (reference sequence). J gave up 2 bases and V 4 bases, and 4 bases lay outside the gene matches. CDR3 sequence reads: CASSRDRVAYEQYF. In DNA form, the CDR3 reads TGTGCCAGCAGCCGGGACAGGGTCGCCTACGAGCAGTACTTC.

This clonotype was recorded only once. The CDR3 spells CASSPPAYNEQFF. For the CDR3, the DNA is TGTGCCAGCAGCCCCCCGGCCTACAATGAGCAGTTCTTC. This rearrangement joins TRBV7-8 to TRBJ2-1, with D uncertain. V was pared by 5 bases and J by 2 bases, with 7 bases between. The CDR3 has 13 amino acids. Germline values: CDR1 SGHVS, CDR2 FQNEAQ.

A single count supports this clonotype. The rearrangement links TRBV19 to TRBJ2-7; possibly TRBD1 or TRBD2 for D (5 bases each). The V gene lost 0 bases and the J gene lost 4 bases, with 10 bases spanning the gap. This CDR3 has 14 residues. Germline V lookup: CDR1 LNHDA, CDR2 SQIVND (reference sequence). CDR3 protein: CASSIDLGVYEQYF. CDR3 DNA: TGTGCCAGTAGTATAGATCTGGGGGTTTACGAGCAGTACTTC.